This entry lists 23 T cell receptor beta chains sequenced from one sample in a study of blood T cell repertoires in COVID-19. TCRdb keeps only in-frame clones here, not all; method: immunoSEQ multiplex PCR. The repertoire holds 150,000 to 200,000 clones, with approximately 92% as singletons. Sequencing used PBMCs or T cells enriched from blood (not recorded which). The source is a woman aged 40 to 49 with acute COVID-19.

The DNA for the CDR3 is TGTGCCTCAACAGGGGGCGTTGGCGATCAGCCCCAGCATTTT. Translation: CASTGGVGDQPQHF. This chain uses TRBV6-5 with TRBJ1-5; 9 bases agree with TRBD1. Per germline, CDR1 MNHEY and CDR2 SVGAGI. V dropped 11 bases and J dropped 5; count of bases not matched to a gene: 10. The CDR3 is made up of 14 amino acids.

CDR3 region: CASSQGYDQPQHF. In DNA, the CDR3 is TGTGCCAGCTCCCAGGGATACGATCAGCCCCAGCATTTT. The gene calls are TRBV18 and TRBJ1-5; maybe TRBD1 (5 bases). V was trimmed by 6 bases and J by 5 bases, leaving 11 bases between them. Germline V CDR1 and CDR2: KGHSH, LQKENI. CDR3 size: 13 residues.

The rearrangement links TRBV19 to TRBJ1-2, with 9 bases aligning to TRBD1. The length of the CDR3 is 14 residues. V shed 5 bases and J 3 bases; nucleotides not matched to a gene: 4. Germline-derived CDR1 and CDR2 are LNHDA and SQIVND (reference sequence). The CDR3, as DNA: TGTGCCAGTAGTGCCCGGACAGGGGACTATGGCTACACCTTC. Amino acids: CASSARTGDYGYTF.

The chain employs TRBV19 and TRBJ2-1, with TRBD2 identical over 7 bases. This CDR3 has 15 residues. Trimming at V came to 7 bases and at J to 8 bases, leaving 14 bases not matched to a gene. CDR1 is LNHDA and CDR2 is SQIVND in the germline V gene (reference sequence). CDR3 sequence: CASTTGRDIGDEQFF. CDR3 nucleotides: TGTGCCAGTACCACGGGGAGGGATATTGGCGATGAGCAGTTCTTC.

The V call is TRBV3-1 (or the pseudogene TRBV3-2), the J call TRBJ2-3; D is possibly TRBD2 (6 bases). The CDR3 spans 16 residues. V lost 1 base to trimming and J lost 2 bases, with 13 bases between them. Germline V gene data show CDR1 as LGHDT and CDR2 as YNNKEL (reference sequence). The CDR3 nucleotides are TGTGCCAGCAGCCAAGGAGCCGGACTATTCACAGATACGCAGTATTTT. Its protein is CASSQGAGLFTDTQYF.

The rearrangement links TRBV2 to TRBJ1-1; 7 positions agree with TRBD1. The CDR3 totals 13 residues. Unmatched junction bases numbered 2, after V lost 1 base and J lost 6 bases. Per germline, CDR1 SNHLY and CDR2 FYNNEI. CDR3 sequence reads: CASSEGTGAEAFF. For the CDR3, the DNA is TGTGCCAGCAGTGAAGGGACAGGAGCTGAAGCTTTCTTT.

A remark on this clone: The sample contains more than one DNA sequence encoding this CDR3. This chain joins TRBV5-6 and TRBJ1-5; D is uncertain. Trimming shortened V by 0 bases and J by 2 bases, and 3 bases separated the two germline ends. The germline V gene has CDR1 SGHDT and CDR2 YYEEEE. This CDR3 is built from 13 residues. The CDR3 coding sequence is TGTGCCAGCAGCTTGGCGGGCAATCAGCCCCAGCATTTT. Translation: CASSLAGNQPQHF. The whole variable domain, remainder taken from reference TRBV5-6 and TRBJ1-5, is DAGVTQSPTHLIKTRGQQVTLRCSPKSGHDTVSWYQQALGQGPQFIFQYYEEEERQRGNFPDRFSGHQFPNYSSELNVNALLLGDSALYLCASSLAGNQPQHFGDGTRLSIL.

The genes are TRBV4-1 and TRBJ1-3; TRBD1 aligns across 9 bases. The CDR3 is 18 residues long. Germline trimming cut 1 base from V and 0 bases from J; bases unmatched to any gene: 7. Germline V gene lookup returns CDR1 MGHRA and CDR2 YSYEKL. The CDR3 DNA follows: TGCGCCAGCAGCCAAGCCCGGACAGGGGCCGGCTCTGGAAACACCATATATTTT. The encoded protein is CASSQARTGAGSGNTIYF.

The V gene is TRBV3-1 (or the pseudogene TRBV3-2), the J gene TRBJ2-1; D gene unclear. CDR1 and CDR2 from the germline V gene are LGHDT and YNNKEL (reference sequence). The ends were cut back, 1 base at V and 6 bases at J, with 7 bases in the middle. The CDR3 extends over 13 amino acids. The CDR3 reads CASSQVSPNEQFF. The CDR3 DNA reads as TGTGCCAGCAGCCAAGTTAGCCCCAATGAGCAGTTCTTC.

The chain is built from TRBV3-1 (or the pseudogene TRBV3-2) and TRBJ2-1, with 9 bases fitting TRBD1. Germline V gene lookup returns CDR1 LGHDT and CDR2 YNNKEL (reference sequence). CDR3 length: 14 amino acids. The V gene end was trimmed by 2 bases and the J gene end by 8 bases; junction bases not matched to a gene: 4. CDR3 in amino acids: CASSQKTGGDEQFF. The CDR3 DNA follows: TGTGCCAGCAGCCAAAAGACAGGGGGTGATGAGCAGTTCTTC.

The CDR3 loop reads CASGFLAGVGTDTQYF. CDR3 nucleotide sequence: TGTGCTAGTGGTTTTTTAGCGGGGGTTGGGACAGATACGCAGTATTTT. The J gene is TRBJ2-3, the V gene TRBV12-5, with 9 bases identical to TRBD2. Germline values: CDR1 LGHNT, CDR2 FRNRAP. V dropped 3 bases and J dropped 3; count of bases not matched to a gene: 7. The CDR3 runs to 16 residues. The whole variable domain, filled in from reference TRBV12-5 and TRBJ2-3, reads DARVTQTPRHKVTEMGQEVTMRCQPILGHNTVFWYRQTMMQGLELLAYFRNRAPLDDSGMPKDRFSAEMPDATLATLKIQPSEPRDSAVYFCASGFLAGVGTDTQYFGPGTRLTVL.

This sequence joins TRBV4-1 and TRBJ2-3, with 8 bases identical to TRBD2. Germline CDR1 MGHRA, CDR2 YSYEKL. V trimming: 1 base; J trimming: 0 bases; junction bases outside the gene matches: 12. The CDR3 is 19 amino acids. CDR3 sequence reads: CASSQVRLAGSASTDTQYF. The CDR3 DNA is TGCGCCAGCAGCCAAGTACGGCTAGCGGGTTCCGCTAGCACAGATACGCAGTATTTT.

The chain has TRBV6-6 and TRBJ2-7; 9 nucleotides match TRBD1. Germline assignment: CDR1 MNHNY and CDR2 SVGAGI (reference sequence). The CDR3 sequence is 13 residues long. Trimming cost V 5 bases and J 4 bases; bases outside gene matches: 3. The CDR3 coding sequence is TGTGCCAGCAGTACCGGGACAGGGTACGAGCAGTACTTC. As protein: CASSTGTGYEQYF.

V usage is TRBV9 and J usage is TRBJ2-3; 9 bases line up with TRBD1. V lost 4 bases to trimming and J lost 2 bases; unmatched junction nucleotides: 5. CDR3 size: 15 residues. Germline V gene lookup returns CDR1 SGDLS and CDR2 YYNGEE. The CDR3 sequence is CASSPRTGDTDTQYF. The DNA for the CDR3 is TGTGCCAGCAGCCCCCGGACAGGGGACACAGATACGCAGTATTTT.

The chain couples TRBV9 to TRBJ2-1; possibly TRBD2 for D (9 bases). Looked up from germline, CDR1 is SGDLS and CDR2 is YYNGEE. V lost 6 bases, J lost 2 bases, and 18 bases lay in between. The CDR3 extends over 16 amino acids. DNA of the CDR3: TGTGCCAGCACCCCAGGGGGCGGGGGGGCCTACAATGAGCAGTTCTTC. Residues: CASTPGGGGAYNEQFF.

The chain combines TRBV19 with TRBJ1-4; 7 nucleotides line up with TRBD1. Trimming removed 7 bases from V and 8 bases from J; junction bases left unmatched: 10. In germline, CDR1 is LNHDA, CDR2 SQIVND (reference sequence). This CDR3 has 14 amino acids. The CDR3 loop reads CASTLTGRSEKLFF. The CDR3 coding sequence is TGTGCCAGTACCCTGACAGGGCGGAGCGAAAAACTGTTTTTT.

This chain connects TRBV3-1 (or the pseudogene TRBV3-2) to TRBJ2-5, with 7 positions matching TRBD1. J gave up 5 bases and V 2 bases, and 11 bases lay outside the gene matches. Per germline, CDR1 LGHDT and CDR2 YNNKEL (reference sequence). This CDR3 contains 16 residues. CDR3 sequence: CASSQLGDRVSETQYF. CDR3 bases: TGTGCCAGCAGCCAATTAGGAGACAGGGTTTCGGAGACCCAGTACTTC.

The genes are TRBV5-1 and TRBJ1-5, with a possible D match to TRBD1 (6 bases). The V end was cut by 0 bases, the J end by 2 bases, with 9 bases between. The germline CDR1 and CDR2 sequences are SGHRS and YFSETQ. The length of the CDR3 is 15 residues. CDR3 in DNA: TGCGCCAGCAGCTTGGACGCAGGGGGCAATCAGCCCCAGCATTTT. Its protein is CASSLDAGGNQPQHF.

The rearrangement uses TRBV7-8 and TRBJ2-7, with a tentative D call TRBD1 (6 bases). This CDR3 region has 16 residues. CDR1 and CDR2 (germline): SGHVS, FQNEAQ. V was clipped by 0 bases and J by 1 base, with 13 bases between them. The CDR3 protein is CASSLARGDRSYEQYF. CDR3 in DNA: TGTGCCAGCAGCTTAGCGCGTGGAGACAGGTCCTACGAGCAGTACTTC.

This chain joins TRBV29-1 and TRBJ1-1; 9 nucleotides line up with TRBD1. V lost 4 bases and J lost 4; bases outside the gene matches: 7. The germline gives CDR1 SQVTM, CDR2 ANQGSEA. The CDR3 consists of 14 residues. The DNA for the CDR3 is TGCAGCGTTGTAAAACAGGGGGCAAGCACTGAAGCTTTCTTT. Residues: CSVVKQGASTEAFF.

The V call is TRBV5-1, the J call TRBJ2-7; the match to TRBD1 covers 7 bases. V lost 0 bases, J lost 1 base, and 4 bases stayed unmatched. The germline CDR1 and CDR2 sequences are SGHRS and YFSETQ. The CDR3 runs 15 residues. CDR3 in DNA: TGCGCCAGCAGCTTGGGGGACAGCGATTCCTACGAGCAGTACTTC. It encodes CASSLGDSDSYEQYF.

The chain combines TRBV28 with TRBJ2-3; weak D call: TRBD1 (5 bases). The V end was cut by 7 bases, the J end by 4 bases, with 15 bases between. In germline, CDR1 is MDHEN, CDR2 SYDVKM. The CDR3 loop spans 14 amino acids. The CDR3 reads CASTAVGEPDTQYF. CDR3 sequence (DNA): TGTGCCAGCACCGCGGTAGGGGAACCAGATACGCAGTATTTT. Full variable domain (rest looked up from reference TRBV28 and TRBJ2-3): DVKVTQSSRYLVKRTGEKVFLECVQDMDHENMFWYRQDPGLGLRLIYFSYDVKMKEKGDIPEGYSVSREKKERFSLILESASTNQTSMYLCASTAVGEPDTQYFGPGTRLTVL.

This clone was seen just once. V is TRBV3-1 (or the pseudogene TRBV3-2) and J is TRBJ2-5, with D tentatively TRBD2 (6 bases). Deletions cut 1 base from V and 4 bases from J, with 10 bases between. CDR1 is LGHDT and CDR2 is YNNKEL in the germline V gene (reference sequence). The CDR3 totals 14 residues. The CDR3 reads CASSQGDFGETQYF. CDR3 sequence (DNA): TGTGCCAGCAGCCAAGGGGACTTTGGAGAGACCCAGTACTTC.